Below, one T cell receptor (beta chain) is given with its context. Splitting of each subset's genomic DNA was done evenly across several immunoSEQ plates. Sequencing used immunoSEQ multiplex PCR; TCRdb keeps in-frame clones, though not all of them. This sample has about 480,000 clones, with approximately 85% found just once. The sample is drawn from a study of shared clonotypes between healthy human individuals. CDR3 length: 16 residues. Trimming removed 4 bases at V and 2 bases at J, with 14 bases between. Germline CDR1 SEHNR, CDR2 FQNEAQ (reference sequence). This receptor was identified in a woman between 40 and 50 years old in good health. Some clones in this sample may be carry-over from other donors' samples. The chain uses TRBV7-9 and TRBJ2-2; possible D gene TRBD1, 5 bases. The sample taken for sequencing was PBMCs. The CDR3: CASSSSTWGNTGELFF. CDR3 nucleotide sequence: TGTGCCAGCAGCTCATCGACGTGGGGCAACACCGGGGAGCTGTTTTTT.